This TCR beta chain appears in the sequencing data of a study of blood T cell repertoires in COVID-19. The CDR3 contains 12 residues. Between the trimmed V and J ends, which lost 3 bases and 7 bases, there was a span of 10 bases. Germline V gives CDR1 MDHEN, CDR2 SYDVKM. Clones were sequenced by immunoSEQ multiplex PCR, and TCRdb holds only the in-frame ones, with some missing. The sample has more than 200,000 clones, more than 85% seen once. Sequencing was performed on peripheral blood. V usage is TRBV28 and J usage is TRBJ2-7, with D possibly matching TRBD2 (5 bases). The TCR sequence derives from a woman aged 45-60 years with COVID-19, enrolled during active disease. CDR3 in amino acids: CASSFPTGEQYF. The CDR3 DNA reads as TGTGCCAGCAGTTTCCCCACGGGGGAGCAGTACTTC.